This passage covers 30 T cell receptor beta chains from one sample sequenced in a study of graft-versus-host responses after intestinal transplantation. These receptors' antigens are unknown. The protocol was immunoSEQ multiplex PCR, while the TCRdb copy is restricted to in-frame clones and leaves out a portion. The sample lists about 89,000 clones, roughly 92% seen once, with less than 0.4% in the top ten. The sample consisted of unstimulated CD4+ T cells sorted from spleen or lymph node cells, taken before intestinal transplant. These receptors all stem from a human donor who received an intestinal transplant.

A single count supports this clone. The V gene is TRBV18, the J gene TRBJ2-1, with D perhaps TRBD1 or TRBD2 (5 bases each). The CDR3 consists of 18 residues. The V gene lost 0 bases and the J gene lost 2 bases, with 17 bases spanning the gap. Germline V gives CDR1 KGHSH, CDR2 LQKENI. CDR3 sequence reads: CASSPPGVSSVTYNEQFF. In DNA, the CDR3 is TGTGCCAGCTCACCACCGGGGGTCTCGAGCGTCACCTACAATGAGCAGTTCTTC. The variable domain in full, completed from reference TRBV18 and TRBJ2-1, reads NAGVMQNPRHLVRRRGQEARLRCSPMKGHSHVYWYRQLPEEGLKFMVYLQKENIIDESGMPKERFSAEFPKEGPSILRIQQVVRGDSAAYFCASSPPGVSSVTYNEQFFGPGTRLTVL.

The gene calls are TRBV28 and TRBJ1-2, with 8 positions matching TRBD1. This CDR3 has 17 residues. Losses at the gene ends were 4 bases for V and 2 bases for J; bases not matched to a gene: 12. The germline gives CDR1 MDHEN, CDR2 SYDVKM. CDR3 region: CASSSRAGGARNYGYTF. The CDR3 coding sequence is TGTGCCAGCAGTTCTCGCGCAGGGGGCGCAAGGAACTATGGCTACACCTTC.

The rearrangement uses TRBV6-5 and TRBJ2-5, with D possibly being TRBD2 (6 bases). V was trimmed by 0 bases and J by 5 bases, leaving 13 bases between them. The length of the CDR3 is 15 residues. CDR1 is MNHEY, CDR2 SVGAGI, per germline. CDR3 coding DNA: TGTGCCAGCAGTTACTCGGGAGGAGTTTCGGAGACCCAGTACTTC. Amino acids: CASSYSGGVSETQYF.

This chain links TRBV30 with TRBJ1-4; D is undetermined. The CDR3 is made up of 14 amino acids. Germline CDR1 reads GTSNPN; CDR2 reads SVGIG (reference sequence). V lost 3 bases to trimming and J lost 1 base, with 9 bases between them. CDR3 in DNA: TGTGCCTGGAGGCCGAGGGTAACTAATGAAAAACTGTTTTTT. It translates to CAWRPRVTNEKLFF.

V is TRBV6-1 and J is TRBJ2-7; no reliable D call. The CDR3 spans 11 residues. The germline CDR1 and CDR2 sequences are MNHNS and SASEGT. Trimming shortened V by 5 bases and J by 4 bases, and 6 bases separated the two germline ends. CDR3 amino acids: CASSIPYEQYF. The CDR3 DNA is TGTGCCAGCAGTATACCTTACGAGCAGTACTTC.

This clone has a single count. The V and J genes are TRBV11-1 and TRBJ2-7; tentatively, D is TRBD1 (6 bases). V dropped 5 bases and J dropped 7 bases, with 18 bases sitting between them. Germline-derived CDR1 and CDR2 are SGHAT and FQDESV (reference sequence). The CDR3 runs to 14 residues. The CDR3 region is CASSQPTGFLEQYF. The CDR3 bases are TGTGCCAGCAGCCAACCGACAGGATTCTTGGAGCAGTACTTC.

The chain uses TRBV7-2 and TRBJ2-1; 10 nucleotides line up with TRBD1. Germline lookup yields CDR1 SGHTA and CDR2 FQGNSA. Unmatched junction bases numbered 11, after V lost 4 bases and J lost 8 bases. CDR3 length: 16 residues. This chain's CDR3 is CASSSRGDRGVDEQFF. The CDR3 DNA sequence: TGTGCCAGCAGCTCACGTGGGGACAGGGGTGTGGATGAGCAGTTCTTC.

The DNA of the CDR3 is TGCAGCGTTGAAGTGCTCGGGACAGGGGAAATCGCCTACAATGAGCAGTTCTTC. Its translation is CSVEVLGTGEIAYNEQFF. The rearrangement joins TRBV29-1 to TRBJ2-1, with 10 bases matching TRBD1. Germline CDR1 SQVTM, CDR2 ANQGSEA. The CDR3 is 18 residues long. Trimming at V came to 1 base and at J to 2 bases, leaving 11 bases not matched to a gene.

The V gene is TRBV18, the J gene TRBJ1-3; D possibly corresponds to TRBD1 (5 bases). The CDR3 extends over 15 amino acids. The germline V gene has CDR1 KGHSH and CDR2 LQKENI. Trimming removed 0 bases from V and 2 bases from J, with 8 bases in between. The CDR3 loop reads CASSPPEGTGNTIYF. CDR3 nucleotides: TGTGCCAGCTCACCACCTGAGGGGACTGGAAACACCATATATTTT.

The chain carries TRBV18 and TRBJ2-7; D is unclear. The CDR3 runs to 13 residues. Trimming removed 2 bases from V and 1 base from J, with 6 bases in between. The germline V gene encodes CDR1 KGHSH and CDR2 LQKENI. In DNA form, the CDR3 reads TGTGCCAGCTCACCATCTGGTTCCTACGAGCAGTACTTC. Protein sequence: CASSPSGSYEQYF.

In regard to this clone: The sample contains more than one DNA sequence encoding this CDR3. The chain uses TRBV2 and TRBJ2-2; D ambiguous. Germline CDR1 SNHLY, CDR2 FYNNEI. There are 15 residues in the CDR3. Trimming took off 5 bases at V and 4 bases at J, with 14 bases between the two ends. The CDR3 region has the DNA TGTGCCAGCAGTTCACCGACCTTGGTCACCGGGGAGCTGTTTTTT. Protein: CASSSPTLVTGELFF.

This clone showed up just a few times. The V gene is TRBV6-1, the J gene TRBJ2-6; either TRBD1 or TRBD2 may supply D (5 bases each). The CDR3 has 14 residues. Germline CDR1 is MNHNS and CDR2 is SASEGT. Between the trimmed V and J ends, which lost 5 bases and 4 bases, there was a span of 9 bases. The CDR3 here is CASSRGAGANVLTF. CDR3 coding DNA: TGTGCCAGCAGTAGAGGGGCCGGGGCCAACGTCCTGACTTTC.

Here the CDR3 DNA reads TGCGCCAGCAGCTTGGACGACTACTACGAGCAGTACTTC. Its translation: CASSLDDYYEQYF. The rearrangement uses TRBV5-1 and TRBJ2-7, with a possible D match to TRBD2 (5 bases). Germline V CDR1 and CDR2: SGHRS, YFSETQ. The ends were cut back, 0 bases at V and 3 bases at J, with 7 bases in the middle. This CDR3 is built from 13 residues.

The chain employs TRBV4-1 and TRBJ2-7; D could derive from TRBD1 or TRBD2 (5 bases each). Deletions cut 0 bases from V and 5 bases from J, with 17 bases between. Per germline, CDR1 MGHRA and CDR2 YSYEKL. CDR3 length: 16 amino acids. CDR3 loop: CASSQEGSGGFDEQYF. Here the CDR3 DNA reads TGCGCCAGCAGCCAAGAGGGTAGTGGGGGATTCGACGAGCAGTACTTC.

This clone was observed a handful of times. The rearrangement joins TRBV21-1 to TRBJ1-3; the table calls TRBD1, which could not be checked here. TRBV21-1 counts as a pseudogene. The CDR3 spans 15 residues. DNA of the CDR3: TGTGCCAGCACCGTAATGGGCATCTCTGGAAACACCATATATTTT. This gives the protein CASTVMGISGNTIYF.

J is TRBJ1-4 and V is TRBV28; the D gene is possibly TRBD1 (6 bases). There are 15 residues in the CDR3. With 2 bases removed from V and 5 bases from J, the gap between germline ends came to 12 bases. Germline values: CDR1 MDHEN, CDR2 SYDVKM. The CDR3 is CASSLAGAPNEKLFF. For the CDR3, the DNA is TGTGCCAGCAGTTTAGCGGGGGCGCCCAATGAAAAACTGTTTTTT.

About this clone: At one boundary the junction diverges from the germline segment, which might be a read error. The sample has other DNA sequences that encode this CDR3 too. The chain joins TRBV9 to TRBJ1-1, with D unclear. CDR1 and CDR2 from the germline V gene are SGDLS and YYNGEE. CDR3 length: 15 amino acids. CDR3 sequence (DNA): TGTGCCAGTAGCGTAGACTACCAAAGGAGCACTGAAGCTTTCTTT. Its translation: CASSVDYQRSTEAFF.

The V gene is TRBV18, the J gene TRBJ1-5; TRBD1 agrees at 9 bases. Per the germline V gene, CDR1 is KGHSH and CDR2 is LQKENI. Unmatched junction bases numbered 10, after V lost 2 bases and J lost 2 bases. The CDR3 totals 18 residues. The CDR3 is CASSPWRDRVYGNQPQHF. The DNA of the CDR3 is TGTGCCAGCTCACCATGGAGGGACAGGGTTTATGGCAATCAGCCCCAGCATTTT.

The rearrangement joins TRBV7-2 to TRBJ2-3; tentative D call: TRBD1 (5 bases). V lost 5 bases and J 15 bases, leaving 21 bases between the germline ends. Germline V gene sequence: CDR1 SGHTA, CDR2 FQGNSA. There are 13 residues in the CDR3. CDR3 nucleotide sequence: TGTGCCAGCAGCGAACCCTACAGGTCAGGGAACTATTTT. Amino acid sequence: CASSEPYRSGNYF. The variable domain in full, with the rest retrieved from reference TRBV7-2 and TRBJ2-3, is GAGVSQSPSNKVTEKGKDVELRCDPISGHTALYWYRQSLGQGLEFLIYFQGNSAPDKSGLPSDRFSAERTGGSVSTLTIQRTQQEDSAVYLCASSEPYRSGNYFGPGTRLTVL.

V usage is TRBV28 and J usage is TRBJ2-5; D gene uncertain. The CDR3 is made up of 13 amino acids. V was trimmed by 6 bases and J by 1 base, leaving 9 bases between them. Germline CDR1 MDHEN, CDR2 SYDVKM. Here the CDR3 DNA reads TGTGCCAGCAGCCTACCGCTCCAAGAGACCCAGTACTTC. Its protein product is CASSLPLQETQYF.

The V call is TRBV15, the J call TRBJ2-5; possibly TRBD2 for D (6 bases). CDR3 length: 17 residues. V lost 1 base, J lost 5 bases, and 20 bases lay in between. CDR1 and CDR2 (germline): LNHNV, YYDKDF (reference sequence). CDR3 DNA sequence: TGTGCCACCAGCAGAGGCCCCCGGGGCGGGATGGTGGAGACCCAGTACTTC. Translating gives CATSRGPRGGMVETQYF.

The rearrangement uses TRBV12-5 and TRBJ2-1; D ambiguous. Trimming cost V 6 bases and J 1 base, with 13 bases left between them. Germline V gives CDR1 LGHNT, CDR2 FRNRAP. The length of the CDR3 is 15 residues. For the CDR3, the DNA is TGTGCTAGTGGGGGCACCCTACGGTCCTACAATGAGCAGTTCTTC. Translating it yields CASGGTLRSYNEQFF.

The V and J genes are TRBV27 and TRBJ2-7; a possible D gene is TRBD1 (6 bases). This CDR3 is 15 amino acids long. V gave up 2 bases and J gave up 1 base, with 12 bases separating them. Germline V gives CDR1 MNHEY, CDR2 SMNVEV (reference sequence). The DNA of the CDR3 is TGTGCCAGCAGTTTAATTGGGGGCGCATCCTACGAGCAGTACTTC. As protein: CASSLIGGASYEQYF.

On this clone: This specimen includes other DNA sequences encoding the same CDR3. CDR3 coding DNA: TGTGCAAGTCGCTTAGGGGCTAGCGGGAGGGTCTCCCCCTTCGGCAATGAGCAGTTCTTC. Its translation is CASRLGASGRVSPFGNEQFF. The rearrangement joins TRBV12-2 to TRBJ2-1; TRBD2, the D gene given by the table, was not confirmed from the DNA. TRBV12-2 is a pseudogene. There are 20 residues in the CDR3.

The chain employs TRBV2 and TRBJ2-2; D unresolved. V lost 6 bases and J 5 bases, leaving 10 bases between the germline ends. This CDR3 contains 13 residues. In germline, CDR1 is SNHLY, CDR2 FYNNEI. CDR3 in amino acids: CASRPRETGELFF. The CDR3 DNA is TGTGCCAGCAGGCCCAGAGAAACCGGGGAGCTGTTTTTT.

This clone appeared once. The chain combines TRBV6-5 with TRBJ2-1, with no clear D. The CDR3 extends over 16 amino acids. Germline values: CDR1 MNHEY, CDR2 SVGAGI. With 4 bases removed from V and 7 bases from J, the gap between germline ends came to 20 bases. The CDR3 nucleotides read TGTGCCAGCAGTTCCAATCCGAGAGGCGGTCTGAATGAGCAGTTCTTC. Translating it yields CASSSNPRGGLNEQFF.

The chain joins TRBV5-4 to TRBJ1-1; the D gene is possibly TRBD1 (5 bases). The CDR3 spans 15 residues. Looked up from germline, CDR1 is SGHNT and CDR2 is YYREEE (reference sequence). V was pared by 3 bases and J by 8 bases, with 20 bases between. CDR3 nucleotides: TGTGCCAGCAGCTGGGAGGACGGGACCGGGAGCGAAGCTTTCTTT. This encodes CASSWEDGTGSEAFF.

The chain employs TRBV7-2 and TRBJ2-7; a weak D match, TRBD2 (6 bases). The germline V gene encodes CDR1 SGHTA and CDR2 FQGNSA. This CDR3 contains 15 residues. The ends were cut back, 2 bases at V and 2 bases at J, with 13 bases in the middle. The chain's CDR3 is CASSLLSGFAYEQYF. DNA for the CDR3: TGTGCCAGCAGCTTACTGAGCGGGTTTGCCTACGAGCAGTACTTC.

The genes are TRBV5-1 and TRBJ2-7; D gene uncertain. Trimming pared 0 bases from V and 2 bases from J, leaving 12 bases between. This CDR3 spans 15 amino acids. Germline V gives CDR1 SGHRS, CDR2 YFSETQ. CDR3 DNA: TGCGCCAGCAGCTTGGGACATACAATAACCTACGAGCAGTACTTC. Translation: CASSLGHTITYEQYF. The whole variable domain, remainder taken from reference TRBV5-1 and TRBJ2-7, is KAGVTQTPRYLIKTRGQQVTLSCSPISGHRSVSWYQQTPGQGLQFLFEYFSETQRNKGNFPGRFSGRQFSNSRSEMNVSTLELGDSALYLCASSLGHTITYEQYFGPGTRLTVT.

This chain connects TRBV19 to TRBJ2-3, with TRBD2 matching over 11 bases. Germline V gives CDR1 LNHDA, CDR2 SQIVND (reference sequence). This CDR3 is 14 amino acids long. With V trimmed by 7 bases and J by 6 bases, 6 bases remained unmatched. The CDR3 region is CASTLAGGYDTQYF. CDR3 coding DNA: TGTGCCAGTACGCTAGCGGGAGGATATGATACGCAGTATTTT.